This T cell receptor (beta chain) was retrieved from a study of shared clonotypes between healthy human individuals. Libraries were prepared by immunoSEQ multiplex PCR; TCRdb keeps only in-frame clonotypes and omits some of them. Here the sample spans some 1,400,000 clones, more than 95% being singletons. The CDR3 has 16 residues. The germline CDR1 and CDR2 sequences are MDHEN and SYDVKM. V gave up 4 bases and J gave up 5 bases, with 20 bases separating them. V usage is TRBV28 and J usage is TRBJ2-5; possibly TRBD2 for D (6 bases). This TCR was recovered from a young man in good health. Sample: naive CD4+ T cells sorted from blood. The subset: CD45RA+ positively selected. The CDR3 region has the DNA TGTGCCAGCAGTTCCCCACTAGCAGACGGGTTGGAGACCCAGTACTTC. Translating gives CASSSPLADGLETQYF. The entire variable domain, with the rest obtained from reference TRBV28 and TRBJ2-5, is as follows: DVKVTQSSRYLVKRTGEKVFLECVQDMDHENMFWYRQDPGLGLRLIYFSYDVKMKEKGDIPEGYSVSREKKERFSLILESASTNQTSMYLCASSSPLADGLETQYFGPGTRLLVL.